The 4 T cell receptor beta chains below all came from one sample that was sequenced in a study of blood T cells in healthy people across ages. The second PCR ran roughly 6 to 11 cycles with a sample-barcoded 5' primer and J-beta primers. TCRdb independently ran MiXCR on the 5' RACE reads; one entry per CDR3 protein. The sample has roughly 800,000 distinct CDR3 sequences, nearly 60% seen once; the top ten hold about 20%. Input material: blood. These receptors were taken from a man in his thirties or forties in good health.

V usage is TRBV2 and J usage is TRBJ2-1; D unclear. The V end lost 7 bases, the J end lost 0 bases, and 10 bases lay between the germline ends. Per germline, CDR1 SNHLY and CDR2 FYNNEI. There are 14 residues in the CDR3. CDR3 DNA: TGTGCCAGCAAATCGCGGCTCTCCTACAATGAGCAGTTCTTC. As protein: CASKSRLSYNEQFF.

V gene TRBV7-2 combines with J gene TRBJ1-1; D ambiguous. V dropped 1 base and J dropped 3 bases, with 12 bases sitting between them. This CDR3 has 15 amino acids. Germline CDR1 is SGHTA and CDR2 is FQGNSA. CDR3 nucleotide sequence: TGTGCCAGCAGCTTAGGGGGAAGGAGTGACACTGAAGCTTTCTTT. Translated, it gives CASSLGGRSDTEAFF.

V and J are TRBV7-4 and TRBJ2-7, with 8 bases fitting TRBD1. In germline, CDR1 is SGHVT, CDR2 SQSDAQ. V lost 4 bases to trimming and J lost 3 bases; unmatched junction nucleotides: 26. CDR3 length: 21 amino acids. The CDR3 spells CASSSGRPGTGLFYNGYEQYF. CDR3 nucleotides: TGTGCCAGCAGCTCGGGCCGGCCCGGGACAGGCCTTTTTTACAATGGCTACGAGCAGTACTTC.

This chain connects TRBV4-2 to TRBJ2-5, with 10 bases fitting TRBD2. The closer fit of TRBJ2-7 to the DNA end suggests the J call may be wrong. This CDR3 contains 18 residues. CDR1 is LGHNA and CDR2 is YNFKEQ in the germline V gene. The CDR3 DNA sequence: TGTGCCAGCAGCCAAGATCTGCCTAGCGGGAGAGTTGGGGGCGAGCAGTACTTC. This codes for CASSQDLPSGRVGGEQYF.